This T cell receptor (beta chain) stems from a study of early T cells in non-severe SARS-CoV-2 infection. Study-wide context: Sequenced bulk RNA came from whole blood that was unsorted, and chains were unpaired.

J was trimmed by 9 bases and V by 1 base; bases with no gene match: 9. This CDR3 contains 16 residues. The V gene's germline CDR1 is KGHDR and CDR2 SFDVKD. The library protocol tagged individual cDNA molecules with unique molecular identifiers. TCRdb recomputed calls from the 5' RACE reads with MiXCR, one row per CDR3 protein. The profile shows roughly 71,000 distinct CDR3 sequences, about 13% of them singletons. V is TRBV24-1 and J is TRBJ2-1; the match to TRBD2 covers 9 bases. This clonotype was obtained from an adult who was a healthcare worker with PCR-confirmed SARS-CoV-2 infection or an uninfected control (not recorded which). Material: whole blood. The CDR3 reads CATSDFFAGGPGEQFF. The DNA of the CDR3 is TGTGCCACCAGTGATTTCTTCGCGGGAGGGCCAGGTGAGCAGTTCTTC.